The rows below give T cell receptor beta chains drawn from one sample of a study of blood T cell repertoires in COVID-19. Clones were sequenced by immunoSEQ multiplex PCR, and TCRdb holds only the in-frame ones, with some missing. The data contain approximately 300,000 clones, 87% of them seen just once; the ten biggest clones take up under 6.5%. The sequenced sample was PBMCs or T cells enriched from blood (not recorded which). The receptors originated from a woman in her thirties who had recovered from COVID-19. Each CDR3 is given with its conserved first and last residue. The D gene is left open where the match is weak. Where a row states a size, it is once, few, many or the class of an expanded clone; other rows omit it.

V gene,J gene,D gene,clone size,CDR3 protein
TRBV3-1/TRBV3-2,TRBJ1-1,TRBD1,-,CASSQYRGLTEAFF
TRBV7-2,TRBJ2-6,TRBD1,-,CASSYGQGESGANVLTF
TRBV7-9,TRBJ1-1,TRBD1,-,CASSPEGNRGNTEAFF
TRBV6-5,TRBJ1-1,-,once,CASSETSGAEAFF
TRBV7-9,TRBJ1-1,-,-,CASSLNSHVEAFF
TRBV2,TRBJ1-2,-,-,CASSDGAGYGYGYTF
TRBV5-8,TRBJ1-3,-,-,CASSLQVLSGNTIYF
TRBV5-3,TRBJ1-5,-,-,CASQGREGTNQPQHF
TRBV4-1,TRBJ2-7,TRBD1,once,CASSQGGQGAYEQYF
TRBV6-4,TRBJ2-3,TRBD2,-,CASSDVAGGLDTQYF
TRBV7-2,TRBJ1-1,-,-,CASSLAGALNTEAFF
TRBV4-1,TRBJ1-2,-,-,CASSQELEHYGYTF
TRBV18,TRBJ2-1,-,-,CASSPRRSSYNEQFF
TRBV5-6,TRBJ1-2,-,few,CASSVNRDGYTF
TRBV29-1,TRBJ1-1,TRBD1,-,CSVEEWGQGIGGMNTEAFF
TRBV4-1,TRBJ1-1,-,-,CASSQDSQMNTEAFF
TRBV5-1,TRBJ2-3,TRBD2,-,CASSLAGATDTQYF
TRBV12-3/TRBV12-4,TRBJ2-5,-,-,CASSLAGKTQYF
TRBV7-2,TRBJ1-5,-,-,CASSLMAYSNQPQHF
TRBV7-6,TRBJ2-6,TRBD2,-,CASSPLAAGANVLTF
TRBV12-3/TRBV12-4,TRBJ1-1,-,-,CASSLARWEAFF
TRBV27,TRBJ1-4,TRBD1,-,CASSPRGQGLGKLFF